What follows is one TCR beta chain and its context. These data originate in a study of shared clonotypes between healthy human individuals. CDR3 length equals 13 residues. Germline V gene lookup returns CDR1 MDHEN and CDR2 SYDVKM. V was cut by 2 bases and J by 8 bases, with 12 bases left in between. Measured with immunoSEQ multiplex PCR; TCRdb has only the in-frame clones, and not every one. The table has over 850,000 clones, approximately 80% seen once; the top ten hold around 0.61%. The TCR originated in a man younger than 35 in good health. Some clones in this sample may be carry-over from other donors' samples. The chain couples TRBV28 to TRBJ1-2; D call uncertain. The sample comprised memory CD4+ T cells from PBMCs. Subset given: CD45RA-negative fraction. The CDR3 DNA reads as TGTGCCAGCAGTTTACACGGCTTAAGGGGCTACACCTTC. Encoded protein: CASSLHGLRGYTF.